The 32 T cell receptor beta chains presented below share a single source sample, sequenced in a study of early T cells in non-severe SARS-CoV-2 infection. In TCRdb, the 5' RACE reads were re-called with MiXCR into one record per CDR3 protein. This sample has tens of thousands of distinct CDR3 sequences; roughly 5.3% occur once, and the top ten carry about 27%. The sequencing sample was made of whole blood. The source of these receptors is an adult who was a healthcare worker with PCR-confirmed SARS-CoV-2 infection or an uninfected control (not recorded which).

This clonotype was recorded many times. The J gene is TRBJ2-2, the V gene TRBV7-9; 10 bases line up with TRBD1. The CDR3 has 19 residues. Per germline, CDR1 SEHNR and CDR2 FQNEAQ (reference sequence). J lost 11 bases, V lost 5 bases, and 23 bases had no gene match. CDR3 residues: CASSPLVRGQGVASDELFF. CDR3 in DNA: TGTGCCAGCAGCCCTCTCGTCCGCGGACAGGGGGTGGCAAGCGACGAGCTGTTTTTT.

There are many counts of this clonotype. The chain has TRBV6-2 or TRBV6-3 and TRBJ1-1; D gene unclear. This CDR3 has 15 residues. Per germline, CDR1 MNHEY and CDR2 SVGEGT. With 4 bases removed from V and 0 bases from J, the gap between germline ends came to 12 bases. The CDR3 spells CASSSPTSVNTEAFF. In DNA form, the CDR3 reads TGTGCCAGCAGTTCCCCCACCAGCGTGAACACTGAAGCTTTCTTT.

The CDR3 sequence is CASSLGQAYSYNEQFF. In DNA form, the CDR3 reads TGTGCCAGCAGCCTGGGACAGGCTTACTCCTACAATGAGCAGTTCTTC. The V gene is TRBV7-6, the J gene TRBJ2-1; 8 positions match TRBD1. Germline trimming cut 5 bases from V and 0 bases from J; bases unmatched to any gene: 6. Germline CDR1 reads SGHVS; CDR2 reads FNYEAQ. CDR3 length equals 16 residues.

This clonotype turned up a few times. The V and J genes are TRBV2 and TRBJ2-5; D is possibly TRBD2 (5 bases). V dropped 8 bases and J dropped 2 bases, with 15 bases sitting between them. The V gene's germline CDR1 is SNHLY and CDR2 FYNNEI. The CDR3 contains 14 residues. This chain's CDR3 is CASGVRTGQETQYF. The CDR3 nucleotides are TGTGCCAGCGGCGTCCGGACGGGACAAGAGACCCAGTACTTC.

The CDR3 is CASSDIPRNTGELFF. In DNA, the CDR3 is TGTGCCAGCAGTGACATCCCCAGAAACACCGGGGAGCTGTTTTTT. The chain uses TRBV6-1 and TRBJ2-2; no clear D. V was pared by 3 bases and J by 2 bases, with 10 bases between. This CDR3 is built from 15 residues. Germline lookup yields CDR1 MNHNS and CDR2 SASEGT.

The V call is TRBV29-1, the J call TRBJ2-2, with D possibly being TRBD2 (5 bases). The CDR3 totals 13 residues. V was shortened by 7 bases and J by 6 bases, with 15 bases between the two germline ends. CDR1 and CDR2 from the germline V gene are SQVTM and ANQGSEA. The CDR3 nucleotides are TGCAGCGGGACCAACGGGGTTGCCGGGGAGCTGTTTTTT. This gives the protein CSGTNGVAGELFF.

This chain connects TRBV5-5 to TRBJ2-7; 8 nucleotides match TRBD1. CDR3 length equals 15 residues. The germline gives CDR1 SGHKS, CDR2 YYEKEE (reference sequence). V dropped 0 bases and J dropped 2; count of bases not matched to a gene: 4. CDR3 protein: CASSLVGQDAYEQYF. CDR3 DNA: TGTGCCAGCAGCTTGGTGGGACAGGATGCCTACGAGCAGTACTTC.

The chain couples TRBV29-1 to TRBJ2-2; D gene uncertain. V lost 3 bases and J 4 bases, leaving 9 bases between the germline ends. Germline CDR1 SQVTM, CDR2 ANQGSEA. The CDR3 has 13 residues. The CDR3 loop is CSVDPGLTGELFF. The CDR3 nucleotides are TGCAGCGTTGACCCGGGTCTCACCGGGGAGCTGTTTTTT.

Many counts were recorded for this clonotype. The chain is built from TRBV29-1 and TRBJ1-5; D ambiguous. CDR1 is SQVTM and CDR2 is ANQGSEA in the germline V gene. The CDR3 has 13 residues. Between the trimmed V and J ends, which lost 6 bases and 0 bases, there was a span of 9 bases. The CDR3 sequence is CSVRTDSNQPQHF. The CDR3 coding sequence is TGCAGCGTCCGGACCGATAGCAATCAGCCCCAGCATTTT.

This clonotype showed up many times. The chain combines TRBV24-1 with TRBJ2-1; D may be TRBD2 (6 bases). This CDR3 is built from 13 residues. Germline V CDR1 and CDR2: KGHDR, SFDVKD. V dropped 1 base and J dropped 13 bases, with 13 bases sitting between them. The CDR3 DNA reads TGTGCCACCAGTGATTTCACCGGGAGTGACCAGTTCTTC. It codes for CATSDFTGSDQFF.

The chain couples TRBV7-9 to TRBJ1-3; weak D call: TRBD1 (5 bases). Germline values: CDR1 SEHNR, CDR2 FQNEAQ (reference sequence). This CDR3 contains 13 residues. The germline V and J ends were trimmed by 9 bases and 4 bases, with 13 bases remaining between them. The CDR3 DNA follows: TGTGCCAGTCAGCTTCAGGGCGGAAACACCATATATTTT. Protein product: CASQLQGGNTIYF.

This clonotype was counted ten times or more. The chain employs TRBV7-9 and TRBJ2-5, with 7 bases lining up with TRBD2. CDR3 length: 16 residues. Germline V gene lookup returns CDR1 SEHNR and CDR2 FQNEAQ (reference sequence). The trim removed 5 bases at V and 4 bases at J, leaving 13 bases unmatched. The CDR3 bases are TGTGCCAGCAGCCCCCCCGTGGGGAGGGCAGGAGAGACCCAGTACTTC. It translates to CASSPPVGRAGETQYF. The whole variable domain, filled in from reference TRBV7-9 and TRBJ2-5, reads DTGVSQNPRHKITKRGQNVTFRCDPISEHNRLYWYRQTLGQGPEFLTYFQNEAQLEKSRLLSDRFSAERPKGSFSTLEIQRTEQGDSAMYLCASSPPVGRAGETQYFGPGTRLLVL.

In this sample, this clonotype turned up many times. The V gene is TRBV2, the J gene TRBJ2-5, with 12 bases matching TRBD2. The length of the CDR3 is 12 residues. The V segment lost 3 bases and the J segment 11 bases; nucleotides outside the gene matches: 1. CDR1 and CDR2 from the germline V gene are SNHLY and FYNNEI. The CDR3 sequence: CASSETSGRQYF. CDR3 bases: TGTGCCAGCAGTGAGACTAGCGGGAGACAGTACTTC.

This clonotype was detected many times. DNA of the CDR3: TGCGCCAGCAGCTTTGGGGGGGACGAGCAGTACTTC. It yields the protein CASSFGGDEQYF. V and J are TRBV5-1 and TRBJ2-7; 7 positions agree with TRBD2. With 2 bases clipped from V and 5 bases from J, the junction kept 1 base outside the gene matches. In germline, CDR1 is SGHRS, CDR2 YFSETQ. The CDR3 has 12 residues.

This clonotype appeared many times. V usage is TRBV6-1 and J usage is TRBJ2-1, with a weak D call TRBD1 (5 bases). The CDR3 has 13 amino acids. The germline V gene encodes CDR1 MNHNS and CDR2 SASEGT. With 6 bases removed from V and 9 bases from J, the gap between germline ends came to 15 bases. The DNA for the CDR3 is TGTGCCAGCAGATTTGGGGCAACTGGTGAGCAGTTCTTC. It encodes CASRFGATGEQFF.

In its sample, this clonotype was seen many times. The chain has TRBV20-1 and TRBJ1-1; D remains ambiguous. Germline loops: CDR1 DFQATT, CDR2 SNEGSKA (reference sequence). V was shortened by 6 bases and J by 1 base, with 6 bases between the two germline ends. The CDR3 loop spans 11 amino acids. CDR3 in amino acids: CSAGANTEAFF. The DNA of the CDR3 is TGCAGTGCGGGCGCGAACACTGAAGCTTTCTTT.

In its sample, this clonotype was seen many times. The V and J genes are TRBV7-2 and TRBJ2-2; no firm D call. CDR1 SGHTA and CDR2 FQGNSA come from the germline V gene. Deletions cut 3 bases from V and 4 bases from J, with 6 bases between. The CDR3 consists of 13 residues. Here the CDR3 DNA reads TGTGCCAGCAGCTTGCCTTTCACCGGGGAGCTGTTTTTT. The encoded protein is CASSLPFTGELFF.

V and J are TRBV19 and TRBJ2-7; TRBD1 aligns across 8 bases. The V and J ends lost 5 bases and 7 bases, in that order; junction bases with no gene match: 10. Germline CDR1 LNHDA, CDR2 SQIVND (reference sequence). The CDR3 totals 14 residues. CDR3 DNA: TGTGCCAGTAGTGAGCTGGACAGGGCGGGAGAGCAGTACTTC. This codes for CASSELDRAGEQYF.

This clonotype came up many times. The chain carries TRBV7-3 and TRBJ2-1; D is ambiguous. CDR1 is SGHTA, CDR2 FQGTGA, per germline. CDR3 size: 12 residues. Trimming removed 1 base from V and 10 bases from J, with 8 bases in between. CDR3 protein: CASSLRGGEQFF. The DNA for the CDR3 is TGTGCCAGCAGCTTAAGAGGCGGAGAGCAGTTCTTC.

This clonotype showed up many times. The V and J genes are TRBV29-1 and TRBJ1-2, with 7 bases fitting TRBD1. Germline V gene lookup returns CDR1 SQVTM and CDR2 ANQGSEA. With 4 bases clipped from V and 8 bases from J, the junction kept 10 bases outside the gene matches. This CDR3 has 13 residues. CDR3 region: CSVVLLRGQGYTF. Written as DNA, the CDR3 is TGCAGCGTTGTACTTTTGAGGGGGCAAGGCTACACCTTC.

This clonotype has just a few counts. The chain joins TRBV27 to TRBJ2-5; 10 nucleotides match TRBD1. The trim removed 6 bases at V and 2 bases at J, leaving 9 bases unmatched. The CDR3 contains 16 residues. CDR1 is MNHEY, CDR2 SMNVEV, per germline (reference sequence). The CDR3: CASSPGTGALQETQYF. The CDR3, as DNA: TGTGCCAGCAGCCCCGGGACAGGGGCGCTTCAAGAGACCCAGTACTTC.

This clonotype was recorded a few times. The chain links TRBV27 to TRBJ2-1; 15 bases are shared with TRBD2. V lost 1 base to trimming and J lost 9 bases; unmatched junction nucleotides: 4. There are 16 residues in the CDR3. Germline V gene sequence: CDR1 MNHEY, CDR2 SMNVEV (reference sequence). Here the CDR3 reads CASSLWTSGRATEQFF. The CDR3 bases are TGTGCCAGCAGTTTATGGACTAGCGGGAGGGCGACTGAGCAGTTCTTC.

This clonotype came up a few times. The CDR3 DNA follows: TGTGCCAGCAGCCTGACAGTGGACTATGGCTACACCTTC. This encodes CASSLTVDYGYTF. V is TRBV7-2 and J is TRBJ1-2; TRBD1 is a possible D gene (5 bases). This CDR3 comprises 13 residues. Germline loops: CDR1 SGHTA, CDR2 FQGNSA. The V end lost 5 bases, the J end lost 3 bases, and 10 bases lay between the germline ends.

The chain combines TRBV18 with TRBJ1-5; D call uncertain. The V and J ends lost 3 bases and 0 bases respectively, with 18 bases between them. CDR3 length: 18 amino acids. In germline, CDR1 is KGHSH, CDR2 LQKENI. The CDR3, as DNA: TGTGCCAGCTCACCTTCCGCCTCTGGCCCGATTAGCAATCAGCCCCAGCATTTT. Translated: CASSPSASGPISNQPQHF.

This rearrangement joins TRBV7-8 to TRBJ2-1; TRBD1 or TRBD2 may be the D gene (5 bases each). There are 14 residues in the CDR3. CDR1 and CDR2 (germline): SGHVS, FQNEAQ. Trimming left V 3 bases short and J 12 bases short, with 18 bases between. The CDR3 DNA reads TGTGCCAGCAGCTTTGGGGCGGGTCCTAAGGGGCAGTTCTTC. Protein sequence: CASSFGAGPKGQFF.

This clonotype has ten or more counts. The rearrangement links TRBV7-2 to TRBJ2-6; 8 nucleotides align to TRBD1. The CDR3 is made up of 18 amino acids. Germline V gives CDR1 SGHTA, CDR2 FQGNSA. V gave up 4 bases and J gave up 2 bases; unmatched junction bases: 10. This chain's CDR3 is CASSYQWTGSTGANVLTF. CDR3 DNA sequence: TGTGCCAGCAGCTACCAGTGGACAGGGAGTACTGGGGCCAACGTCCTGACTTTC.

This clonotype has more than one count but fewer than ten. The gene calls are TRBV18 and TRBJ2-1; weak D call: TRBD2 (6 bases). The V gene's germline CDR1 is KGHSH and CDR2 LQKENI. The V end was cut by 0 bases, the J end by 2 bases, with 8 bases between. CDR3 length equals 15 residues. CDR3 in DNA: TGTGCCAGCTCACCACCGCGGGGCACCTACAATGAGCAGTTCTTC. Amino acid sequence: CASSPPRGTYNEQFF.

CDR3 nucleotides: TGTGCCAGCAGCCCCGGACAGAAAGAGACCCAGTACTTC. Translating it yields CASSPGQKETQYF. V is TRBV7-6 and J is TRBJ2-5; D perhaps matches TRBD1 (6 bases). CDR3 size: 13 residues. V was trimmed by 5 bases and J by 3 bases, leaving 10 bases between them. Germline assignment: CDR1 SGHVS and CDR2 FNYEAQ.

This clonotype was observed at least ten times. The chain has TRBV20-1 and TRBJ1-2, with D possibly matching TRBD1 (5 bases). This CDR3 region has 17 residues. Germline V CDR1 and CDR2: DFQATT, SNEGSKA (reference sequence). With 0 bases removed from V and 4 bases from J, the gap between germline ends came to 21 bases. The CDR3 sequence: CSARDLVGQGPSYGYTF. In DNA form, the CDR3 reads TGCAGTGCTAGAGACCTGGTGGGGCAGGGACCTAGCTATGGCTACACCTTC.

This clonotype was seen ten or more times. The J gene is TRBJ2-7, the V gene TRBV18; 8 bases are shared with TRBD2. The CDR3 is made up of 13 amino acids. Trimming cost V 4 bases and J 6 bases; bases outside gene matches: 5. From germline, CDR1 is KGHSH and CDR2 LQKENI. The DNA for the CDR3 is TGTGCCAGCTCACGTAGCGGGGCAGCCGAGCAGTACTTC. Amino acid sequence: CASSRSGAAEQYF.

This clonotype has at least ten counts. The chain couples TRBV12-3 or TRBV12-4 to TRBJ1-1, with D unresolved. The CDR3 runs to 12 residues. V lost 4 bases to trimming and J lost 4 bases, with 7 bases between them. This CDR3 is CASSYVSTEAFF. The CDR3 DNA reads TGTGCCAGCAGTTACGTGAGCACTGAAGCTTTCTTT.

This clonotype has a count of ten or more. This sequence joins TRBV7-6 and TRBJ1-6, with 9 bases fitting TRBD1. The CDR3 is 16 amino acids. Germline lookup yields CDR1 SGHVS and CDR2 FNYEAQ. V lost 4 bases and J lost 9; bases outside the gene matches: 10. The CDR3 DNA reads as TGTGCCAGCAGCTCGCAGGGACAGGGCGCCGGTTCACCCCTCCACTTT. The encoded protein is CASSSQGQGAGSPLHF.